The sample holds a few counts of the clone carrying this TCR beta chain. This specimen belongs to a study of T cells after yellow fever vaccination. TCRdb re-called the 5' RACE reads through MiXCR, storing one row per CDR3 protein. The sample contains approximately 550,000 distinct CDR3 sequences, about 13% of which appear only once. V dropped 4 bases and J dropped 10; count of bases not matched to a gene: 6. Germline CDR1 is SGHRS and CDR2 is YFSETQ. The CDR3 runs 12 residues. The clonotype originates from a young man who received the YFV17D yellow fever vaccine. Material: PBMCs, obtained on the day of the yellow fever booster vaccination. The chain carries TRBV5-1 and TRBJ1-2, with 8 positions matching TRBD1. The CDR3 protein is CASSLPDRAYTF. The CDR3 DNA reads TGCGCCAGCAGCCTACCGGACAGGGCCTACACCTTC.